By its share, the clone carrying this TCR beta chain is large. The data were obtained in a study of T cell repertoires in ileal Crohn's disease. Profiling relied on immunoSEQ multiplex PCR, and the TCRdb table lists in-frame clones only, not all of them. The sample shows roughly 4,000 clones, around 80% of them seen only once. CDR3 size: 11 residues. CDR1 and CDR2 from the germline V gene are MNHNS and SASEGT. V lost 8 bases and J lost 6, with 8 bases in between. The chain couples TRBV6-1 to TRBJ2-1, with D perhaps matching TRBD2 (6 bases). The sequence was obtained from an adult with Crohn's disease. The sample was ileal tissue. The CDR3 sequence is CASVGGNEQFF. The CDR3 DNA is TGTGCCAGCGTCGGGGGCAATGAGCAGTTCTTC.